This T cell receptor (beta chain) was recovered during a study of T cells in women clearing cervical HPV infection. In the study overall: Cases' blood sampling followed lesion detection by median around 160 days (90 to 200). Study-level results: A classifier using richness and V gene abundances reached an AUC of over 0.75.

Dot-blot hybridization genotyped cervical HPV amplified with MY09/MY11 PCR. This CDR3 spans 16 amino acids. Trimming removed 2 bases from V and 1 base from J, with 11 bases in between. Germline loops: CDR1 MGHRA, CDR2 YSYEKL. In regard to this clone: Its antigen is undetermined. The CDR3 end lies 3 residues beyond the end of the read and is filled in from the germline J gene.

This table comes from immunoSEQ multiplex PCR, and its TCRdb copy is limited to in-frame clones, with some not included. This sample contains some 25,000 clones. Material for sequencing was blood buffy coat. This chain uses TRBV4-1 with TRBJ2-2; D is possibly TRBD1 (5 bases). The receptor's source is a woman between 18 and 69 years old with a cervical HPV16 infection that either progressed to CIN3+ or cleared (not recorded which). The CDR3 reads CASSQYPTGNTGELFF. The sequenced CDR3 bases are TGCGCCAGCAGCCAATATCCTACAGGGAACACCGGGGAG.